This is a list of T cell receptor beta chains from one sample in a study of human thymus T cells. The protocol was immunoSEQ multiplex PCR, while the TCRdb copy is restricted to in-frame clones and leaves out a portion. The sample consists of fewer than 85,000 clones, 90% to 95% of them appearing once. Material for sequencing was thymus tissue. These receptors were obtained from a girl under three years old with a congenital heart defect but otherwise immunologically healthy. CDR3s include the opening cysteine and the closing phenylalanine or tryptophan. The D gene is left open where the match is weak. Expanded clones get a size class; other rows say once, few or many, or leave the size out.

len: 18; abundance: -; v_gene: TRBV25-1; j_gene: TRBJ2-6; d_gene: -; CDR3nt: TGTGCCAGTTCTCACCAGGGGCACCCCCCCTCTGGGGCCAACGTCCTGACTTTC; CDR3aa: CASSHQGHPPSGANVLTF
len: 15; abundance: once; v_gene: TRBV7-9; j_gene: TRBJ2-1; d_gene: TRBD2; CDR3nt: TGTGCCAGCAGCGCCCGGGAGGGAGTAAGCAATGAGCAGTTCTTC; CDR3aa: CASSAREGVSNEQFF
len: 16; abundance: -; v_gene: TRBV27; j_gene: TRBJ2-7; d_gene: -; CDR3nt: TGTGCCAGCAGTCCCTACAGCGACGGGACACCCTACGAGCAGTACTTC; CDR3aa: CASSPYSDGTPYEQYF
len: 16; abundance: once; v_gene: TRBV6-5; j_gene: TRBJ1-1; d_gene: TRBD1; CDR3nt: TGTGCCAGCAGTTACTCCCGGGACAGGGAGCGCACTGAAGCTTTCTTT; CDR3aa: CASSYSRDRERTEAFF
len: 15; abundance: -; v_gene: TRBV27; j_gene: TRBJ1-1; d_gene: TRBD1; CDR3nt: TGTGCCAGCAGTTTAACCGGGACAGCGAACACTGAAGCTTTCTTT; CDR3aa: CASSLTGTANTEAFF
len: 15; abundance: -; v_gene: TRBV6-5; j_gene: TRBJ1-1; d_gene: -; CDR3nt: TGTGCCAGCAGTTACTCGGGACTGACGAACACTGAAGCTTTCTTT; CDR3aa: CASSYSGLTNTEAFF
len: 17; abundance: -; v_gene: TRBV5-1; j_gene: TRBJ1-1; d_gene: -; CDR3nt: TGCGCCAGCAGCTTGGCGGGGGGCCTTCATTTGAACACTGAAGCTTTCTTT; CDR3aa: CASSLAGGLHLNTEAFF
len: 14; abundance: -; v_gene: TRBV27; j_gene: TRBJ1-2; d_gene: TRBD1; CDR3nt: TGTGCCAGCAGTTTATCCCAGGGGGTTTATGGCTACACCTTC; CDR3aa: CASSLSQGVYGYTF
len: 14; abundance: few; v_gene: TRBV14; j_gene: TRBJ2-1; d_gene: -; CDR3nt: TGTGCCAGCAGCCAAGCCGACAGGACCAATGAGCAGTTCTTC; CDR3aa: CASSQADRTNEQFF
len: 14; abundance: few; v_gene: TRBV19; j_gene: TRBJ1-1; d_gene: -; CDR3nt: TGTGCCAGCCGAGGACAGAAAGAGAACACTGAAGCTTTCTTT; CDR3aa: CASRGQKENTEAFF
len: 19; abundance: -; v_gene: TRBV27; j_gene: TRBJ2-1; d_gene: TRBD2; CDR3nt: TGTGCCAGCAGTACGGCGGGGGGGGGTCGCCGAAGCTCCTACAATGAGCAGTTCTTC; CDR3aa: CASSTAGGGRRSSYNEQFF
len: 14; abundance: -; v_gene: TRBV5-1; j_gene: TRBJ1-4; d_gene: -; CDR3nt: TGCGCCAGCACAGGTACCCCAACTAATGAAAAACTGTTTTTT; CDR3aa: CASTGTPTNEKLFF
len: 12; abundance: -; v_gene: TRBV6-1; j_gene: TRBJ2-1; d_gene: -; CDR3nt: TGTGCCAGCAGCGTCGGGGGCGGTGAGCAGTTCTTC; CDR3aa: CASSVGGGEQFF
len: 16; abundance: -; v_gene: TRBV18; j_gene: TRBJ2-1; d_gene: -; CDR3nt: TGTGCCAGCTCACATACCGTGGGCGAGGGCCCATGTGAGCAGTTCTTC; CDR3aa: CASSHTVGEGPCEQFF
len: 13; abundance: -; v_gene: TRBV7-2; j_gene: TRBJ1-4; d_gene: -; CDR3nt: TGTGCCAGCAGCCCCCATCGAAGGAAAAAACTGTTTTTT; CDR3aa: CASSPHRRKKLFF
len: 15; abundance: once; v_gene: TRBV27; j_gene: TRBJ2-1; d_gene: -; CDR3nt: TGTGCCAGCACCAATCCTCGACCCCCGGACAATGAGCAGTTCTTC; CDR3aa: CASTNPRPPDNEQFF
len: 18; abundance: -; v_gene: TRBV28; j_gene: TRBJ2-1; d_gene: -; CDR3nt: TGTGCCAGCAGTTTAGAGGCCAGCAAAGGTGGTTCTTACAATGAGCAGTTCTTC; CDR3aa: CASSLEASKGGSYNEQFF
len: 15; abundance: -; v_gene: TRBV19; j_gene: TRBJ1-1; d_gene: -; CDR3nt: TGTGCCAGTAGTGGAGATCGGGGCGAGAACACTGAAGCTTTCTTT; CDR3aa: CASSGDRGENTEAFF
len: 15; abundance: -; v_gene: TRBV7-2; j_gene: TRBJ2-7; d_gene: TRBD2; CDR3nt: TGTGCCAGCAGCTTAGGACTAGCGGGCCGTTACGAGCAGTACTTC; CDR3aa: CASSLGLAGRYEQYF
len: 17; abundance: -; v_gene: TRBV27; j_gene: TRBJ1-2; d_gene: -; CDR3nt: TGTGCCAGCAGTCCACTCAGAAACACAGGGATAGACTATGGCTACACCTTC; CDR3aa: CASSPLRNTGIDYGYTF
len: 14; abundance: -; v_gene: TRBV5-1; j_gene: TRBJ2-5; d_gene: TRBD1; CDR3nt: TGCGCCAGCAGCTCCGACAGGGGAGAAGAGACCCAGTACTTC; CDR3aa: CASSSDRGEETQYF
len: 16; abundance: -; v_gene: TRBV5-1; j_gene: TRBJ1-2; d_gene: -; CDR3nt: TGCGCCAGCAGCTCACTCATAGGGGGTTCTAACTATGGCTACACCTTC; CDR3aa: CASSSLIGGSNYGYTF
len: 15; abundance: -; v_gene: TRBV6-5; j_gene: TRBJ1-2; d_gene: -; CDR3nt: TGTGCCAGCACCCGGTCCCGGGACACAAGCTATGGCTACACCTTC; CDR3aa: CASTRSRDTSYGYTF
len: 15; abundance: -; v_gene: TRBV7-2; j_gene: TRBJ2-4; d_gene: -; CDR3nt: TGTGCCAGCAGCCATCAGCGTTTTCCAAAAAACATTCAGTACTTC; CDR3aa: CASSHQRFPKNIQYF
len: 15; abundance: -; v_gene: TRBV5-1; j_gene: TRBJ2-3; d_gene: -; CDR3nt: TGCGCCAGCAGCTTGGTTATAGCGGGCACAGATACGCAGTATTTT; CDR3aa: CASSLVIAGTDTQYF
len: 15; abundance: -; v_gene: TRBV5-1; j_gene: TRBJ1-4; d_gene: -; CDR3nt: TGCGCCAGCAGCTTGGGGGGCCGCTTAGGCGAAAAACTGTTTTTT; CDR3aa: CASSLGGRLGEKLFF
len: 15; abundance: -; v_gene: TRBV28; j_gene: TRBJ2-3; d_gene: -; CDR3nt: TGTGCCAGCAGTCAGGGTAGGGGAATCAGAGATACGCAGTATTTT; CDR3aa: CASSQGRGIRDTQYF
len: 16; abundance: -; v_gene: TRBV28; j_gene: TRBJ2-2; d_gene: TRBD1; CDR3nt: TGTGCCAGCAGTACCTCGAGACAGGGGGCGGGCGGGGAGCTGTTTTTT; CDR3aa: CASSTSRQGAGGELFF
len: 12; abundance: few; v_gene: TRBV27; j_gene: TRBJ1-1; d_gene: -; CDR3nt: TGTGCCAGCGGCTCCTGGGAGACTGAAGCTTTCTTT; CDR3aa: CASGSWETEAFF
len: 12; abundance: few; v_gene: TRBV4-1; j_gene: TRBJ2-7; d_gene: -; CDR3nt: TGCGCCAGCAGCCAAGGAGAGGACGAGCAGTACTTC; CDR3aa: CASSQGEDEQYF
len: 14; abundance: -; v_gene: TRBV7-2; j_gene: TRBJ1-5; d_gene: -; CDR3nt: TGTGCCAGCAGCGCTGTCCAGAGCAATCAGCCCCAGCATTTT; CDR3aa: CASSAVQSNQPQHF
len: 14; abundance: -; v_gene: TRBV5-4; j_gene: TRBJ2-7; d_gene: TRBD1; CDR3nt: TGTGCCAGCACCTTTACCGACAGGGCTGAAGAGCAGTACTTC; CDR3aa: CASTFTDRAEEQYF
len: 16; abundance: -; v_gene: TRBV27; j_gene: TRBJ1-3; d_gene: -; CDR3nt: TGTGCCAGCAGTTTATGCGGGACCCCCTCTGGAAACACCATATATTTT; CDR3aa: CASSLCGTPSGNTIYF